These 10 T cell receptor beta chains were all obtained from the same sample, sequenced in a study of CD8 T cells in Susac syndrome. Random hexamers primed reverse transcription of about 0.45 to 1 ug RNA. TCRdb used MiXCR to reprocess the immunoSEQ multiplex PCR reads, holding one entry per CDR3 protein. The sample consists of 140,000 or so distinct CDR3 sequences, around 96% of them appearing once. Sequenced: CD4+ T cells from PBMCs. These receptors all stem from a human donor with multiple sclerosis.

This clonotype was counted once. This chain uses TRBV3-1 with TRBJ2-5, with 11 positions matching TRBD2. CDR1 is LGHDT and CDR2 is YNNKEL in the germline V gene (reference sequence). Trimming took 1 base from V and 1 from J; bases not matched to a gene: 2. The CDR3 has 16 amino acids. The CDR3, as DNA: TGTGCCAGCAGCCAAGCTAGCGGGGGGCGCCAAGAGACCCAGTACTTC. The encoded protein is CASSQASGGRQETQYF.

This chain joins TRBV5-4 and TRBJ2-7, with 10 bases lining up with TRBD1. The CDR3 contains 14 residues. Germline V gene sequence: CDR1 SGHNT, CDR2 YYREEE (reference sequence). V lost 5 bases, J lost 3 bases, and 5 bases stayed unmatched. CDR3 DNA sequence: TGTGCCAGCAGTACCGGGACAGGGGACTACGAGCAGTACTTC. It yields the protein CASSTGTGDYEQYF.

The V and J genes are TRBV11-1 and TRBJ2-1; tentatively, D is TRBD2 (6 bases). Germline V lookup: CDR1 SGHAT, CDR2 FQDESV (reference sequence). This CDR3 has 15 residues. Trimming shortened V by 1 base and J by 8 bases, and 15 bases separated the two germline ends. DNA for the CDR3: TGTGCCAGCAGCTTAGGCCCCAGGGAGGAGGATGAGCAGTTCTTC. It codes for CASSLGPREEDEQFF.

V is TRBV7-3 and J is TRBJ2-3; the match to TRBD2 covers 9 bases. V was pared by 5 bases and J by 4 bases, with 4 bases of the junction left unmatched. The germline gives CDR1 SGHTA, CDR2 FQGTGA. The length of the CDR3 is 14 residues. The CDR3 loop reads CASSLSGGPDTQYF. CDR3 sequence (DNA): TGTGCCAGCAGCCTCAGCGGGGGGCCAGATACGCAGTATTTT.

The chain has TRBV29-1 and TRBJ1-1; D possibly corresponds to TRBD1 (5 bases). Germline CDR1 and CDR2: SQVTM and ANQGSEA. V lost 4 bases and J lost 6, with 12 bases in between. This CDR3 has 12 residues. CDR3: CSVAGSRAEAFF. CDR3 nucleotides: TGCAGCGTTGCCGGGAGCAGGGCTGAAGCTTTCTTT.

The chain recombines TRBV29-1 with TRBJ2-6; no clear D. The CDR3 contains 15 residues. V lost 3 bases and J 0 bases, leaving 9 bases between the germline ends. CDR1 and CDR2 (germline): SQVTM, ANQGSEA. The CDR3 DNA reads TGCAGCGTTGACGGCAGGAGCTCTGGGGCCAACGTCCTGACTTTC. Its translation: CSVDGRSSGANVLTF. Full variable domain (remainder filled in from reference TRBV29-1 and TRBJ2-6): SAVISQKPSRDICQRGTSLTIQCQVDSQVTMMFWYRQQPGQSLTLIATANQGSEATYESGFVIDKFPISRPNLTFSTLTVSNMSPEDSSIYLCSVDGRSSGANVLTFGAGSRLTVL.

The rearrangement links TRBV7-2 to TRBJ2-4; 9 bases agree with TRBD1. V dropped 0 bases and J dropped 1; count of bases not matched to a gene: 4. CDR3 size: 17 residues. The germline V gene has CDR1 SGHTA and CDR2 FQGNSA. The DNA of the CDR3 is TGTGCCAGCAGCTTAGCCGACAGGGGGTACGCCAAAAACATTCAGTACTTC. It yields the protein CASSLADRGYAKNIQYF.

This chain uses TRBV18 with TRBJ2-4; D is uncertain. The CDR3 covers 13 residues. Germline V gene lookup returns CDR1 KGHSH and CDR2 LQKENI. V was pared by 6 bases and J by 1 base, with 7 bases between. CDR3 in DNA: TGTGCCAGCTCCCCCTCCGCCAAAAACATTCAGTACTTC. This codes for CASSPSAKNIQYF.

The CDR3: CASSLSGALDTQYF. In DNA, the CDR3 is TGCGCCAGCAGCTTGAGCGGGGCGCTGGATACGCAGTATTTT. The chain is built from TRBV5-1 and TRBJ2-3, with 7 bases aligning to TRBD2. CDR1 and CDR2 (germline): SGHRS, YFSETQ. J was trimmed by 6 bases and V by 1 base; bases with no gene match: 5. The CDR3 is 14 amino acids.

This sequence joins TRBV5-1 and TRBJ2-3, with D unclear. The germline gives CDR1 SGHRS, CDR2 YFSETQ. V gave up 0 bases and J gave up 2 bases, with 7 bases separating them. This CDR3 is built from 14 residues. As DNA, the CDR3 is TGCGCCAGCAGCTTGGATAGCCTCACAGATACGCAGTATTTT. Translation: CASSLDSLTDTQYF.